This T cell receptor (beta chain) was sequenced for a study of T cells in Graves' hyperthyroidism and ophthalmopathy. Study-level findings and limits: Ophthalmopathy onset followed model prediction by a median about 6.5 months.

The junction had 1 base not matched to a gene; V was cut back by 4 bases and J by 0 bases. The CDR3 has 14 amino acids. The V gene's germline CDR1 is MNHEY and CDR2 SVGAGI. Under 3 months was the duration of disease in ophthalmopathy patients, who also had a Clinical Activity Score of at least 3 and a NOSPECS grade of at least 4. Lactation, pregnancy, other autoimmune disease or uncontrolled infection excluded patients. This clonotype came up a few times. Its antigen is as yet unknown. A single base separates this from a much larger clone, so it may be a read error. The CDR3 regions of TCR beta were amplified from RNA transcripts. HTBI primers were used for first-round RT-PCR of the TCR CDR3. TCRdb independently ran MiXCR on the multiplex PCR reads; one entry per CDR3 protein. The repertoire holds roughly 550,000 distinct CDR3 sequences, roughly 16% seen once, with 25% to 30% in the top ten.

The gene calls are TRBV6-5 and TRBJ2-3, with 7 bases matching TRBD1. Sequenced input: blood. The source is a woman aged 25 to 39 with Graves' ophthalmopathy. DNA of the CDR3: TGTGCCAGCAGTTGGGGACAGAGCACAGATACGCAGTATTTT. Translation gives CASSWGQSTDTQYF.